This T cell receptor beta chain was captured by sequencing in a study of siplizumab effects on memory and regulatory T cells. Sequenced by immunoSEQ multiplex PCR; TCRdb stores in-frame clones only, minus some. Among 90,000 to 120,000 clones listed, about 91% were seen once. For this clone: As yet, its antigen is unknown.

CDR3 length: 15 amino acids. Germline V lookup: CDR1 SNHLY, CDR2 FYNNEI. Trimming cost V 6 bases and J 5 bases; bases outside gene matches: 9. Notes on the study in general: There appeared to be greater diversity in naive T cells than in memory cells, and naive T cells seemed major contributors to the alloresponse. Significant reduction of alloreactive sequences traceable to unstimulated CD4+ memory cells was observed with siplizumab.

The material sequenced was CD4+ T cells sorted from blood. The chain recombines TRBV2 with TRBJ2-1, with 8 positions matching TRBD2. This TCR was recovered from a human donor in good health. Some clones in this sample may be carry-over from other donors' samples. CDR3 loop: CASRTLSGRDNEQFF. DNA of the CDR3: TGTGCCAGCAGAACTCTATCCGGGAGGGACAATGAGCAGTTCTTC.